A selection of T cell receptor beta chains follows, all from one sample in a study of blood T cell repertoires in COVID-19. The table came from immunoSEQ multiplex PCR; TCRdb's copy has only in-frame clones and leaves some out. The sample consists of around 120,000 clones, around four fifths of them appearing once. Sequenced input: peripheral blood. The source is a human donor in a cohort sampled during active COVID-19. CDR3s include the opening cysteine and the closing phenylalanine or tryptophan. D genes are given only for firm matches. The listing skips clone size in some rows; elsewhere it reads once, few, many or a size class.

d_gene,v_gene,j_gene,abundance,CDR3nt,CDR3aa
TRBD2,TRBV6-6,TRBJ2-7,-,TGTGCCAGCACCCCTACCTCGGGGGGGGAGCAGTACTTC,CASTPTSGGEQYF
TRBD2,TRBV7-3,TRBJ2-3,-,TGTGCCAGCAGCCTGAGCGGGGCCACGGATACGCAGTATTTT,CASSLSGATDTQYF
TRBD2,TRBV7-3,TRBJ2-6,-,TGTGCCAGCAGCCAACTAGCGGCTGGGGCCAACGTCCTGACTTTC,CASSQLAAGANVLTF
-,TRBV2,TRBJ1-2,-,TGTGCCAGCAGTGCCAACACAGGGCTTGGCTATGGCTACACCTTC,CASSANTGLGYGYTF
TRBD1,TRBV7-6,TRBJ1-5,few,TGTGCCAGCAGCTCTCCGGGACAGGGCTTCCGTAGCAATCAGCCCCAGCATTTT,CASSSPGQGFRSNQPQHF
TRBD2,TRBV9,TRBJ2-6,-,TGTGCCAGCAGCGCCTCTAGCGGGGGGGCCGGTGGGGCCAACGTCCTGACTTTC,CASSASSGGAGGANVLTF
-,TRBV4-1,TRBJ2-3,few,TGCGCCAGCAGCCAAGAATCGCGGAGGGCGGCGGATACGCAGTATTTT,CASSQESRRAADTQYF
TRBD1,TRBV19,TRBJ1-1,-,TGTGCCAGTAGTATCCCCGGGACAGGGAACACTGAAGCTTTCTTT,CASSIPGTGNTEAFF
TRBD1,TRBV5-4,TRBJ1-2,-,TGTGCCAGCAGCTTGGTAGGGACAGTGGGGAGGGGCTACACCTTC,CASSLVGTVGRGYTF
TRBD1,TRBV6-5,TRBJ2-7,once,TGTGCCAGCAGTAAGAACCGGGACAGGGTCCACGAGCAGTACTTC,CASSKNRDRVHEQYF
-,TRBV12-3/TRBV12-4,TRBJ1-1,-,TGTGCCAGCAGTTTTAAACAGAACACTGAAGCTTTCTTT,CASSFKQNTEAFF